A single sample gave rise to the 30 T cell receptor beta chains below, sequenced in a study of monozygotic twins with inflammatory bowel disease. TCRdb re-called the 5' RACE reads; one entry per CDR3 protein, DNA not given. In all, the sample yields a few hundred thousand distinct CDR3 sequences. Material for sequencing was blood. All receptors come from a human donor with ulcerative colitis or Crohn's disease, or a healthy co-twin of an affected twin (not recorded which).

This rearrangement joins TRBV5-1 to TRBJ1-5. CDR1 is SGHRS, CDR2 YFSETQ, per germline. The CDR3 runs to 15 residues. The CDR3 spells CASSIDGHSNQPQHF.

The gene calls are TRBV5-6 and TRBJ1-6; the TRBD1 assignment by TCRdb is unverifiable without DNA. This CDR3 is built from 13 residues. Germline V gene sequence: CDR1 SGHDT, CDR2 YYEEEE. CDR3 region: CASSLGQRAPLHF.

This chain's CDR3 is CATSRRANEKLFF. V is TRBV24-1 and J is TRBJ1-4. Germline V gene data show CDR1 as KGHDR and CDR2 as SFDVKD. The CDR3 has 13 amino acids.

The chain links TRBV5-5 to TRBJ1-2. This CDR3 comprises 15 residues. Germline values: CDR1 SGHKS, CDR2 YYEKEE (reference sequence). The CDR3 is CASSLERTLRYGYTF.

The gene calls are TRBV29-1 and TRBJ1-5; the D call from TCRdb, TRBD1, cannot be confirmed without DNA. This CDR3 has 13 residues. Germline V lookup: CDR1 SQVTM, CDR2 ANQGSEA. The chain's CDR3 is CSTAEGAGQPQHF.

J is TRBJ2-3 and V is TRBV7-9; the D gene TCRdb calls, TRBD1, cannot be checked with no DNA. Germline V gene lookup returns CDR1 SEHNR and CDR2 FQNEAQ (reference sequence). This CDR3 has 17 residues. The CDR3 sequence: CASSLGDRQGRWDTQYF.

The chain joins TRBV10-3 to TRBJ1-5. CDR3 length equals 12 residues. CDR1 and CDR2 (germline): ENHRY, SYGVKD. The CDR3 protein is CAISEIGQPQHF.

The genes are TRBV27 and TRBJ2-6; TCRdb's D call of TRBD1 is untestable without DNA. This CDR3 has 17 residues. Germline CDR1 is MNHEY and CDR2 is SMNVEV (reference sequence). This chain's CDR3 is CASSNTGGSSGANVLTF.

The rearrangement links TRBV7-2 to TRBJ2-6. This CDR3 is built from 14 residues. CDR1 and CDR2 from the germline V gene are SGHTA and FQGNSA. CDR3 amino acids: CASRPGSGANVLTF.

The rearrangement links TRBV3-1 to TRBJ1-6. The CDR3 extends over 15 amino acids. Germline V CDR1 and CDR2: LGHDT, YNNKEL (reference sequence). The CDR3 here is CASSQVESWNSPLHF.

The chain employs TRBV5-5 and TRBJ2-1; TCRdb's D call of TRBD1 is untestable without DNA. This CDR3 contains 13 residues. Germline CDR1 and CDR2: SGHKS and YYEKEE (reference sequence). CDR3 amino acids: CASSLWTANEQFF.

The chain is built from TRBV15 and TRBJ2-1; TCRdb gives TRBD2 as the D gene, but with no DNA this cannot be confirmed. Per the germline V gene, CDR1 is LNHNV and CDR2 is YYDKDF (reference sequence). The length of the CDR3 is 19 residues. This chain's CDR3 is CATSTVSPGLLSSYNEQFF.

The V call is TRBV27, the J call TRBJ1-5; TCRdb reports TRBD1, a call that lacks DNA to check it against. CDR1 is MNHEY, CDR2 SMNVEV, per germline (reference sequence). The CDR3 is 16 amino acids. CDR3 protein: CASSLRGENGNQPQHF.

This chain joins TRBV20-1 and TRBJ2-1; TCRdb indicates TRBD2, and absent DNA this call remains unverified. Germline CDR1 and CDR2: DFQATT and SNEGSKA (reference sequence). The CDR3 contains 14 residues. The CDR3 region is CSARGVSDLNEQFF.

V usage is TRBV6-2 or TRBV6-3 and J usage is TRBJ2-7; TCRdb calls TRBD2, which cannot be checked without DNA. The CDR3 contains 16 residues. Germline loops: CDR1 MNHEY, CDR2 SVGEGT. CDR3 sequence: CASSYLTSGTSYEQYF.

The chain has TRBV7-9 and TRBJ1-2. The CDR3 runs 12 residues. Per the germline V gene, CDR1 is SEHNR and CDR2 is FQNEAQ (reference sequence). The CDR3 sequence is CASKVEAYGYTF.

V usage is TRBV28 and J usage is TRBJ2-3; TCRdb lists TRBD2, though no DNA is available to test this call. CDR3 length: 15 residues. Germline V gene data show CDR1 as MDHEN and CDR2 as SYDVKM. CDR3 in amino acids: CASSSPAGRTDTQYF.

This rearrangement joins TRBV7-2 to TRBJ2-7; TCRdb reports TRBD1, a call that lacks DNA to check it against. The CDR3 spans 13 residues. CDR1 is SGHTA and CDR2 is FQGNSA in the germline V gene. CDR3 sequence: CASSLNRIREQYF. The full variable domain, completed using reference TRBV7-2 and TRBJ2-7, is GAGVSQSPSNKVTEKGKDVELRCDPISGHTALYWYRQSLGQGLEFLIYFQGNSAPDKSGLPSDRFSAERTGGSVSTLTIQRTQQEDSAVYLCASSLNRIREQYFGPGTRLTVT.

The chain is built from TRBV12-2 and TRBJ2-1. TRBV12-2 is assigned pseudogene status. The CDR3 has 15 amino acids. The CDR3 region is CSRLLRVSSYNEQFF.

The genes are TRBV19 and TRBJ2-3; the TCRdb D gene call, TRBD2, has no DNA to confirm it. Germline V lookup: CDR1 LNHDA, CDR2 SQIVND (reference sequence). CDR3 length: 16 amino acids. CDR3 region: CASSAGTRSSTDTQYF.

The CDR3 region is CASSSQRGQTRDEQFF. The chain combines TRBV19 with TRBJ2-1; absent DNA, TCRdb's TRBD1 call cannot be checked. The CDR3 runs to 16 residues. Germline CDR1 and CDR2: LNHDA and SQIVND (reference sequence).

J is TRBJ2-3 and V is TRBV4-3; TCRdb selects TRBD2, and the lack of DNA leaves this call unchecked. The CDR3 extends over 16 amino acids. The germline V gene encodes CDR1 LGHNA and CDR2 YSLEER. CDR3 amino acids: CASSQDIPSGTDTQYF.

The chain employs TRBV5-1 and TRBJ2-7; TCRdb gives TRBD1 as the D gene, but with no DNA this cannot be confirmed. Germline V gene lookup returns CDR1 SGHRS and CDR2 YFSETQ. This CDR3 has 15 residues. CDR3 sequence reads: CASSSPGVNTYEQYF.

The chain recombines TRBV7-9 with TRBJ2-7. The germline gives CDR1 SEHNR, CDR2 FQNEAQ (reference sequence). The CDR3 consists of 14 residues. CDR3 sequence reads: CASSLRQEAYEQYF.

The CDR3 reads CASRSGGQPYEQYF. The V call is TRBV5-1, the J call TRBJ2-7; no DNA is available, so the TRBD1 call from TCRdb remains unchecked. From germline, CDR1 is SGHRS and CDR2 YFSETQ. CDR3 length: 14 amino acids.

The V call is TRBV12-3 or TRBV12-4, the J call TRBJ2-1; TCRdb names TRBD1, which stays unverified in the absence of DNA. The CDR3 sequence is 14 residues long. CDR3 loop: CASSRQGASNEQFF.

The chain's CDR3 is CASSRGQGTYEQYF. The chain combines TRBV2 with TRBJ2-7; TCRdb proposes TRBD1, but this gene call is untestable without DNA. The CDR3 totals 14 residues. CDR1 is SNHLY and CDR2 is FYNNEI in the germline V gene.

The chain couples TRBV20-1 to TRBJ2-7; TCRdb picks TRBD2, but there is no DNA to check that call. This CDR3 has 15 residues. CDR1 and CDR2 (germline): DFQATT, SNEGSKA (reference sequence). Here the CDR3 reads CSARDATSGLYEQYF.

This chain joins TRBV27 and TRBJ2-3; checking the TCRdb D call of TRBD2 is not possible without DNA. The CDR3 consists of 17 residues. Germline CDR1 and CDR2: MNHEY and SMNVEV (reference sequence). CDR3 protein: CASRATSGSAGTDTQYF.

CDR3 in amino acids: CAAWGGGIGTDTQYF. The genes are TRBV10-2 and TRBJ2-3; TCRdb names TRBD2, which stays unverified in the absence of DNA. Per the germline V gene, CDR1 is WSHSY and CDR2 is SAAADI. This CDR3 region has 15 residues.